This TCR beta chain was documented in a study of T cell responses to AZD1222 COVID-19 vaccine. The data were produced by immunoSEQ multiplex PCR, yet TCRdb's version contains in-frame clones alone and is incomplete. The sample gives 150,000 to 200,000 clones, almost 90% of which show up once; 7.7% is in the top ten. The specimen was peripheral blood, collected on day 0 of AZD1222 vaccination. The receptor was derived from an adult in good health.

The CDR3 DNA follows: TGTGCCAGCAAACTAGGGGGCACCGGGGAGCTGTTTTTT. Translating gives CASKLGGTGELFF. This chain uses TRBV28 with TRBJ2-2; D may be TRBD1 (6 bases). CDR1 and CDR2 (germline): MDHEN, SYDVKM. The CDR3 is 13 amino acids. V dropped 7 bases and J dropped 4 bases, with 10 bases sitting between them.